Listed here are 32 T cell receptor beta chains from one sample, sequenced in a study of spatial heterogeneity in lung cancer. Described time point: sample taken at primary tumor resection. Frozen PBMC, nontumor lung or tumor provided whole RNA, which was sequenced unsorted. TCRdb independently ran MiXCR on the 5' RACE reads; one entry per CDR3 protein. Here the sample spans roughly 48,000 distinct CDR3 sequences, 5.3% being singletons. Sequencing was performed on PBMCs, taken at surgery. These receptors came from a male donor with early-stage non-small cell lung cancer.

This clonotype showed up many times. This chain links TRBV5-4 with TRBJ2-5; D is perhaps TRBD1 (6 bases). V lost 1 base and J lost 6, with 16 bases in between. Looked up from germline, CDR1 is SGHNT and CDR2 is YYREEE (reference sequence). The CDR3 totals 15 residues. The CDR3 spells CASSLMKGEGKTQYF. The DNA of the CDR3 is TGTGCCAGCAGCTTGATGAAGGGGGAAGGGAAGACCCAGTACTTC.

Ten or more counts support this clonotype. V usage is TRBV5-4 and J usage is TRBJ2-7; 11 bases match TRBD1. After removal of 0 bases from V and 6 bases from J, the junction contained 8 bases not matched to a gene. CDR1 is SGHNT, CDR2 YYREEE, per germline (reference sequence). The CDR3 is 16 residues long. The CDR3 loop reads CASSLEGGTGGFEQYF. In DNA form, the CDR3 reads TGTGCCAGCAGCTTGGAAGGGGGGACAGGGGGTTTCGAGCAGTACTTC.

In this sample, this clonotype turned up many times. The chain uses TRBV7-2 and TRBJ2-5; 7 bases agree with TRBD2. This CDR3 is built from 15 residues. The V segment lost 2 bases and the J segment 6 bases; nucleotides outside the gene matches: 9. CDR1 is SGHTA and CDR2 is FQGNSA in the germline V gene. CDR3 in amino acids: CASSLRETSTKTQYF. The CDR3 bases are TGTGCCAGCAGCTTAAGGGAGACTAGCACGAAGACCCAGTACTTC.

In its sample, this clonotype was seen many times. The CDR3 region is CASSENTGELFF. The CDR3 bases are TGTGCCAGCAGCGAGAACACCGGGGAGCTGTTTTTT. The gene calls are TRBV9 and TRBJ2-2, with D unclear. The CDR3 contains 12 residues. The V end lost 3 bases, the J end lost 1 base, and 1 base lay between the germline ends. Germline V gene data show CDR1 as SGDLS and CDR2 as YYNGEE.

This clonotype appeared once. DNA of the CDR3: TGTGCCAGCAGCTTATATGATGAAAAACTGTTTTTT. This codes for CASSLYDEKLFF. The rearrangement uses TRBV11-2 and TRBJ1-4; D is unresolved. This CDR3 spans 12 amino acids. V was trimmed by 2 bases and J by 6 bases, leaving 4 bases between them. From germline, CDR1 is SGHAT and CDR2 FQNNGV.

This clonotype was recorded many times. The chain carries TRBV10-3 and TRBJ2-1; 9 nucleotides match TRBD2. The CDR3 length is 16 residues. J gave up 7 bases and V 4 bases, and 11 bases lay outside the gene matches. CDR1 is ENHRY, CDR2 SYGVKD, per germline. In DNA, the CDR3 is TGTGCCATCAGTGGGCCAGCGGGAGGCTCTGGGAATGAGCAGTTCTTC. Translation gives CAISGPAGGSGNEQFF.

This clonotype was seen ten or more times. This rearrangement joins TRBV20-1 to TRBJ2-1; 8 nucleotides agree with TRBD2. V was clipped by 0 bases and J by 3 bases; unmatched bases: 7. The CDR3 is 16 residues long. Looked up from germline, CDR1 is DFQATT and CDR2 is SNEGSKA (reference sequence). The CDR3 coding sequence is TGCAGTGCTAGAGATCCCCGGGAGGGCCTCTACAATGAGCAGTTCTTC. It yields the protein CSARDPREGLYNEQFF.

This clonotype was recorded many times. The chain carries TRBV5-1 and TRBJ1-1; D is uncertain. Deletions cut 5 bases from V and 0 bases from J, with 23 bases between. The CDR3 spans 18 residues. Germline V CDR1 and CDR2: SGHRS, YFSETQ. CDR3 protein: CASRRSGPLSLMNTEAFF. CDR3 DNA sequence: TGCGCCAGCAGAAGATCCGGGCCCCTGAGTTTGATGAACACTGAAGCTTTCTTT.

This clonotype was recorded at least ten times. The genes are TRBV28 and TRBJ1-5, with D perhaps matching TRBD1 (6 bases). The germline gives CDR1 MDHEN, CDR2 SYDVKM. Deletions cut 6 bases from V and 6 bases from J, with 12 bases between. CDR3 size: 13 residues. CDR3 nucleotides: TGTGCCAGCAGACGGGGGCCGGGTCAGCCCCAGCATTTT. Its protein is CASRRGPGQPQHF.

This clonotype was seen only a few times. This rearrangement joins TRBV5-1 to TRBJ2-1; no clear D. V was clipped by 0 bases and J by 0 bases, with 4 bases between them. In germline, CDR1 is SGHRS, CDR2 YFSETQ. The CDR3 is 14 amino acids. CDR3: CASSLGFSYNEQFF. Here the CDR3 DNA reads TGCGCCAGCAGCTTGGGGTTCTCCTACAATGAGCAGTTCTTC. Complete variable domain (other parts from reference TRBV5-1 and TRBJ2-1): KAGVTQTPRYLIKTRGQQVTLSCSPISGHRSVSWYQQTPGQGLQFLFEYFSETQRNKGNFPGRFSGRQFSNSRSEMNVSTLELGDSALYLCASSLGFSYNEQFFGPGTRLTVL.

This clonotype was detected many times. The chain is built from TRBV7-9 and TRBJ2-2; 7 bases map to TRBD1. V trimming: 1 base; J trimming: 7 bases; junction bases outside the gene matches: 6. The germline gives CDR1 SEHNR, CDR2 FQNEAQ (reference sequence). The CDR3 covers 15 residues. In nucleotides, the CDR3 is TGTGCCAGCAGCTTAGAGGGGGCGCGTAACGGGGAGCTGTTTTTT. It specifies CASSLEGARNGELFF.

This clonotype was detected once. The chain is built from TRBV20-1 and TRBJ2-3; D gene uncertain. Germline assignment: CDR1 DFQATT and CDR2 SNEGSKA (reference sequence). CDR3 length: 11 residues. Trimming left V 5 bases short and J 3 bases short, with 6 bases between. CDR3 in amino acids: CSALGTDTQYF. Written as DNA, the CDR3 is TGCAGTGCTTTAGGGACAGATACGCAGTATTTT.

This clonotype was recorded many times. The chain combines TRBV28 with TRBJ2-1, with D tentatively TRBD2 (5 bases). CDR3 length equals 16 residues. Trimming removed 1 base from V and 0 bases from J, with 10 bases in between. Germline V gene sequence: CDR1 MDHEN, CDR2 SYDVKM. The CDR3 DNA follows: TGTGCCAGCAGTTTATTCGGGGTTAGCTCCTACAATGAGCAGTTCTTC. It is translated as CASSLFGVSSYNEQFF. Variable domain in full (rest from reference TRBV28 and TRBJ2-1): DVKVTQSSRYLVKRTGEKVFLECVQDMDHENMFWYRQDPGLGLRLIYFSYDVKMKEKGDIPEGYSVSREKKERFSLILESASTNQTSMYLCASSLFGVSSYNEQFFGPGTRLTVL.

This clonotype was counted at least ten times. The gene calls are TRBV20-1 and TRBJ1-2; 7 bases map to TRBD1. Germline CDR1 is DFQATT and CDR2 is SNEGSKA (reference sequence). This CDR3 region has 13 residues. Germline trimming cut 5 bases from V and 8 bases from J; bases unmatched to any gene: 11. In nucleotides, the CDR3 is TGCAGTGCTGGGGACAGTTGGTCCAACGGCTACACCTTC. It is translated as CSAGDSWSNGYTF.

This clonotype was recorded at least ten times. The DNA for the CDR3 is TGCAGTGCAGGGGGTGCAGCGGGAGGTGGTCCCGAGCAGTACTTC. It is translated as CSAGGAAGGGPEQYF. V gene TRBV20-1 combines with J gene TRBJ2-7; 9 bases map to TRBD2. Germline CDR1 DFQATT, CDR2 SNEGSKA (reference sequence). This CDR3 has 15 amino acids. With V trimmed by 6 bases and J by 6 bases, 15 bases remained unmatched.

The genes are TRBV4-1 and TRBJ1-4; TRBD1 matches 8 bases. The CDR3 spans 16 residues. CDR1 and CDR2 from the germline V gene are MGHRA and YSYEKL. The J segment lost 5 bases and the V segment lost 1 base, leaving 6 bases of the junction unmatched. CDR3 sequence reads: CASSQAQQGGNEKLFF. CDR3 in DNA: TGCGCCAGCAGCCAAGCTCAACAGGGGGGCAATGAAAAACTGTTTTTT.

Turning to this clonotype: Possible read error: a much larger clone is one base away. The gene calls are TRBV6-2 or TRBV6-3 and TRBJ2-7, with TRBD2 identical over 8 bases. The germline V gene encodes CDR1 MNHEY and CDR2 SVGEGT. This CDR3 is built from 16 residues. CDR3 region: CSSSPPGGITSYEQYF. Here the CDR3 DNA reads TGTTCCAGCAGTCCCCCGGGGGGGATTACCTCCTACGAGCAGTACTTC.

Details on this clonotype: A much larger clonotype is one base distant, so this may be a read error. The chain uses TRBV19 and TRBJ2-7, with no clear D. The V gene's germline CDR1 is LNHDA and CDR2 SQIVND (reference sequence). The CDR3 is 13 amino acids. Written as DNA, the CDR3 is TGTACCAGTAGTGTCCTGATCGCCTACGAGCAGTACTTC. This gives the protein CTSSVLIAYEQYF.

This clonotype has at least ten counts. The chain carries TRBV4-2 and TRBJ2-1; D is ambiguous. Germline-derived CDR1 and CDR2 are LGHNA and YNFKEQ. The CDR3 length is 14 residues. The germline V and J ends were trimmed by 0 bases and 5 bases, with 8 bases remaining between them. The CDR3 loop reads CASSQDTYDNEQFF. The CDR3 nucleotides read TGTGCCAGCAGCCAAGATACCTACGACAATGAGCAGTTCTTC.

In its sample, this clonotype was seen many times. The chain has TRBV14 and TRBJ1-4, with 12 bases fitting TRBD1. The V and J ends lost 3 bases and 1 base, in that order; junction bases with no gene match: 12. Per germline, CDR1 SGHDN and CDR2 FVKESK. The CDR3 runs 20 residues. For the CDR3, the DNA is TGTGCCAGCAGCCAGGACTCCGGGACAGGGGGCTCCGGAACTAATGAAAAACTGTTTTTT. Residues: CASSQDSGTGGSGTNEKLFF. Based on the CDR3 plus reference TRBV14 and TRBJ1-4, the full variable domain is EAGVTQFPSHSVIEKGQTVTLRCDPISGHDNLYWYRRVMGKEIKFLLHFVKESKQDESGMPNNRFLAERTGGTYSTLKVQPAELEDSGVYFCASSQDSGTGGSGTNEKLFFGSGTQLSVL.

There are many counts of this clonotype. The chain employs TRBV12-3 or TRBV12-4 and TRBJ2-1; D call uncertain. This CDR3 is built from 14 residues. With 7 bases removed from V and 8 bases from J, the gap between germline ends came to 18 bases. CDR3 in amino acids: CASTPSGTSDEQFF. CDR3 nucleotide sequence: TGTGCCAGCACCCCTTCGGGCACCTCGGATGAGCAGTTCTTC.

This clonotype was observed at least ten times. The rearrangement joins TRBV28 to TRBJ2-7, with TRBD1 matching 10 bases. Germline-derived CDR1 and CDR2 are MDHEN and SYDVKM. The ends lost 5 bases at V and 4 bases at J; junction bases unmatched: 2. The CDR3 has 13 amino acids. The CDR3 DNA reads TGTGCCAGCAGTGGGACAGGGGATTACGAGCAGTACTTC. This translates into CASSGTGDYEQYF.

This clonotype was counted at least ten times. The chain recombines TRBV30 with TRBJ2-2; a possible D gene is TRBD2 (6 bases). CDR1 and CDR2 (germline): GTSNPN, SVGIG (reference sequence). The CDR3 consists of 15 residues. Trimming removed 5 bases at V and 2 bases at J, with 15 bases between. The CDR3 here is CAWHHSGVNTGELFF. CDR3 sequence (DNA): TGTGCCTGGCACCATAGCGGAGTAAACACCGGGGAGCTGTTTTTT.

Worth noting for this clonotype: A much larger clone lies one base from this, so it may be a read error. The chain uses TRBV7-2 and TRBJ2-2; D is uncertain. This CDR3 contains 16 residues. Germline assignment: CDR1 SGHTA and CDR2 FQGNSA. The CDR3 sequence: CVSSLDWQDDTGELFF. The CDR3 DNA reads TGTGTCAGCAGCTTAGATTGGCAGGATGACACCGGGGAGCTGTTTTTT.

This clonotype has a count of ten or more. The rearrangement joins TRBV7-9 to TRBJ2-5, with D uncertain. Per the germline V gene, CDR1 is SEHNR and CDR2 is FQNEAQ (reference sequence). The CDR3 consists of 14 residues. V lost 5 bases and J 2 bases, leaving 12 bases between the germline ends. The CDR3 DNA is TGTGCCAGCAGCCCCCCCACCCCACAAGAGACCCAGTACTTC. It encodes CASSPPTPQETQYF.

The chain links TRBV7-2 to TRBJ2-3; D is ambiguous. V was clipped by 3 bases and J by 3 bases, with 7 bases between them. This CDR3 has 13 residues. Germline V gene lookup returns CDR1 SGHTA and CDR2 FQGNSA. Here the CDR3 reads CASSFILTDTQYF. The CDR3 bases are TGTGCCAGCAGCTTTATTTTGACAGATACGCAGTATTTT.

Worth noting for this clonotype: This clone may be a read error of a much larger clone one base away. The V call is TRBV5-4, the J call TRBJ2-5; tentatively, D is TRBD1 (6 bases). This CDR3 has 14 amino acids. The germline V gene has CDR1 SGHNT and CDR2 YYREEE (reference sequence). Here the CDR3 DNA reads TGTGCCAGCAGCTTGGGTTACAGGGAAGAGACCCGGTACTTC. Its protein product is CASSLGYREETRYF.

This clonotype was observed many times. The CDR3 DNA reads TGCAGTGCTAGCCGGACAGGCTCCTCTGAGCAGTTCTTC. It specifies CSASRTGSSEQFF. The J gene is TRBJ2-1, the V gene TRBV20-1; 7 bases agree with TRBD1. J was trimmed by 9 bases and V by 3 bases; bases with no gene match: 8. The CDR3 consists of 13 residues. CDR1 is DFQATT and CDR2 is SNEGSKA in the germline V gene (reference sequence).

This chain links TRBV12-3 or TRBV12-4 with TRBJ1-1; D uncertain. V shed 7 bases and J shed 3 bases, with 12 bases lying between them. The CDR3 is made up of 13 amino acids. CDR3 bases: TGTGCCAGCATTTGGACTGGGGACACTGAAGCTTTCTTT. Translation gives CASIWTGDTEAFF.

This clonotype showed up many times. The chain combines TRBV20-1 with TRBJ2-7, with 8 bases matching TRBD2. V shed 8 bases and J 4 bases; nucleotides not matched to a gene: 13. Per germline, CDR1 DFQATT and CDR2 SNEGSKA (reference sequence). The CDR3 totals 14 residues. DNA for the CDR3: TGCAGTCTAGGGGCAGGGACTAGTCCGTACGAGCAGTACTTC. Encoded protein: CSLGAGTSPYEQYF.

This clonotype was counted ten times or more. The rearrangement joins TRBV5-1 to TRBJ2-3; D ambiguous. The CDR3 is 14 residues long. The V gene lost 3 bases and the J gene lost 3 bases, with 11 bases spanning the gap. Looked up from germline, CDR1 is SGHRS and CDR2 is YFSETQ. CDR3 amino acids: CASSWQVGTDTQYF. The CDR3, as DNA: TGCGCCAGCAGCTGGCAGGTTGGAACAGATACGCAGTATTTT.

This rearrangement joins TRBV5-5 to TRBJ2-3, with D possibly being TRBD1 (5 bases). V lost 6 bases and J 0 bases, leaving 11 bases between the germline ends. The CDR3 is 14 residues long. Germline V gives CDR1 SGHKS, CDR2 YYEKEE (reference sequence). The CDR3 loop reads CASTLGQSTDTQYF. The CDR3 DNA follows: TGTGCCAGCACCCTGGGGCAGAGCACAGATACGCAGTATTTT.